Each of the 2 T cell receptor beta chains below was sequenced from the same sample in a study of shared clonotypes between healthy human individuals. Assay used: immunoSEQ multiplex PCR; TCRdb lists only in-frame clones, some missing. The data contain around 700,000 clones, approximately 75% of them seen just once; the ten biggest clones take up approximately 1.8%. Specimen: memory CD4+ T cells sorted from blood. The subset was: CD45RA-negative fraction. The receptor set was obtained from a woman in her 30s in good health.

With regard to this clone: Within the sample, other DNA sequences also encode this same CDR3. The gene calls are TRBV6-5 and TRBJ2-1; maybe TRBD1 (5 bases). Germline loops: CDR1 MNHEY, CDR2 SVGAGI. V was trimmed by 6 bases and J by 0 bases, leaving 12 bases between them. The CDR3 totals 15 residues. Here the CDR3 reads CASSLGHRSYNEQFF. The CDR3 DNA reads TGTGCCAGCAGCCTTGGACACCGCTCCTACAATGAGCAGTTCTTC.

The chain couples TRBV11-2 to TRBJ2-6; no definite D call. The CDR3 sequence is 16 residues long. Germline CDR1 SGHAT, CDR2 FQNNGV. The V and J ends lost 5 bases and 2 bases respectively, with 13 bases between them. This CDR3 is CASSPQTITGANVLTF. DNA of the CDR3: TGTGCCAGCAGCCCTCAAACAATCACTGGGGCCAACGTCCTGACTTTC.